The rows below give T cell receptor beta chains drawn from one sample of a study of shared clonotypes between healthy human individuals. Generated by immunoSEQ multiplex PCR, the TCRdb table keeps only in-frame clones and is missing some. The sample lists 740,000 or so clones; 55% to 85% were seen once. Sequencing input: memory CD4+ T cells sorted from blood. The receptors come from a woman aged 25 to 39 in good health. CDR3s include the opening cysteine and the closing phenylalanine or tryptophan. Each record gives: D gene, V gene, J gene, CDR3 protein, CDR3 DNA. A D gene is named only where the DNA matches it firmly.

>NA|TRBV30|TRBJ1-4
CAWTKGGRPEKLFF
TGTGCCTGGACTAAGGGGGGACGGCCCGAAAAACTGTTTTTT
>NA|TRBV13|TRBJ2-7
CASSLGDDNYEQYF
TGTGCCAGCAGCTTAGGAGATGACAACTACGAGCAGTACTTC
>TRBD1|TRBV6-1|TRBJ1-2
CASRGQVLYGYTF
TGTGCCAGCAGGGGACAGGTGCTCTATGGCTACACCTTC
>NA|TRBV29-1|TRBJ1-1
CSVVPFQGLNTEAFF
TGCAGCGTTGTTCCTTTTCAGGGCCTAAACACTGAAGCTTTCTTT
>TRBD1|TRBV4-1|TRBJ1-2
CASSQERDRGLNGYTF
TGCGCCAGCAGCCAAGAAAGGGACAGGGGGCTGAATGGCTACACCTTC
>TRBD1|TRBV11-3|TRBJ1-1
CASSSTGEGEAFF
TGTGCCAGCAGCTCGACAGGGGAGGGTGAAGCTTTCTTT
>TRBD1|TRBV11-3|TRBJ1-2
CASSADRVDGYTF
TGTGCCAGCAGCGCCGACAGGGTCGATGGCTACACCTTC
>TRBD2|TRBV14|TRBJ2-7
CASSQKAGGFYEQYF
TGTGCCAGCAGCCAAAAAGCGGGAGGATTCTACGAGCAGTACTTC
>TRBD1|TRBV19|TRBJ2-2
CASSRQTGGSVTGELFF
TGTGCCAGTAGTCGGCAAACAGGGGGTTCGGTCACCGGGGAGCTGTTTTTT
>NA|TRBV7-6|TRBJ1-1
CASSSQQGATEAFF
TGTGCCAGCAGCTCCCAGCAAGGCGCCACTGAAGCTTTCTTT